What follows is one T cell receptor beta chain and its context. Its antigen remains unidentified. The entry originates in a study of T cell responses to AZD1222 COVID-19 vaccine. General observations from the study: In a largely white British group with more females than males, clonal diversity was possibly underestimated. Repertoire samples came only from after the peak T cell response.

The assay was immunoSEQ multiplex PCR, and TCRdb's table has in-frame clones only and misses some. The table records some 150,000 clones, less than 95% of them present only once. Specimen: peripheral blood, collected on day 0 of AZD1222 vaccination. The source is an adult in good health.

The CDR3, as DNA: TGTGCCAGCAGCTTAGTACAGGGAGGGTGGTCCTACGAGCAGTACTTC. Translated: CASSLVQGGWSYEQYF. The chain couples TRBV7-2 to TRBJ2-7, with D tentatively TRBD2 (7 bases). The V gene's germline CDR1 is SGHTA and CDR2 FQGNSA. Trimming left V 1 base short and J 1 base short, with 14 bases between. The CDR3 has 16 amino acids.